Listed below are T cell receptor beta chains from one sample, sequenced in a study of technical replicates of blood from several donors. Using immunoSEQ multiplex PCR, the repertoire was profiled, and TCRdb retains in-frame clones only, with some absent. The sample shows tens of thousands of clones, just under 90% of them seen only once. The material sequenced was PBMCs. These receptor sequences come from a human donor in good health. Some clones in this sample may be carry-over from other donors' samples. CDR3s include the opening cysteine and the closing phenylalanine or tryptophan. The D gene is left open where the match is weak. Only part of the rows carry a size: once, few, many, or a class if the clone is expanded.

NA 11 TRBJ2-3 TRBV2 once CASSESSTQYF TGTGCCAGCAGTGAATCGAGTACGCAGTATTTT
TRBD2 17 TRBJ2-3 TRBV11-2 NA CASSSTSGRDFLDTQYF TGTGCCAGCAGCTCGACTAGCGGGAGGGACTTTTTGGATACGCAGTATTTT
TRBD1 15 TRBJ2-7 TRBV7-2 NA CASSFTGTGGYEQYF TGTGCCAGCAGCTTCACCGGGACAGGGGGCTACGAGCAGTACTTC
NA 14 TRBJ1-2 TRBV6-5 NA CASSYSFRNYGYTF TGTGCCAGCAGTTACTCGTTCCGGAACTATGGCTACACCTTC
NA 13 TRBJ1-5 TRBV6-1 NA CAGRENSNQPQHF TGTGCCGGAAGGGAGAATAGCAATCAGCCCCAGCATTTT
NA 13 TRBJ2-1 TRBV10-3 NA CALSISGSNEQFF TGTGCCCTCTCGATTTCGGGAAGCAATGAGCAGTTCTTC
NA 13 TRBJ1-5 TRBV30 few CAWNRDRDQPQHF TGTGCCTGGAACCGGGATCGGGATCAGCCCCAGCATTTT
TRBD2 14 TRBJ2-7 TRBV30 NA CAWNQLAGVSEQYF TGTGCCTGGAACCAACTAGCGGGAGTATCCGAGCAGTACTTC
TRBD2 17 TRBJ2-5 TRBV11-2 NA CASSLVTSGGPQETQYF TGTGCCAGCAGCTTAGTGACTAGCGGGGGGCCCCAAGAGACCCAGTACTTC
TRBD2 16 TRBJ2-3 TRBV4-3 NA CASSLRLAGGPGTQYF TGCGCCAGCAGCCTTCGACTAGCGGGGGGGCCTGGTACGCAGTATTTT
NA 9 TRBJ2-7 TRBV29-1 NA CSVAWEQYF TGCAGCGTCGCGTGGGAGCAGTACTTC
NA 13 TRBJ2-1 TRBV6-1 NA CASNMDYYNEQFF TGTGCCAGCAACATGGACTACTACAATGAGCAGTTCTTC
NA 15 TRBJ1-5 TRBV6-5 NA CASSYSSGSNQPQHF TGTGCCAGCAGTTACTCGTCGGGATCCAATCAGCCCCAGCATTTT
TRBD1 14 TRBJ1-6 TRBV7-9 NA CASSKRQGNSPLHF TGTGCCAGCAGCAAACGACAGGGGAATTCACCCCTCCACTTT
TRBD1 16 TRBJ2-3 TRBV19 NA CASSRDTGVWTDTQYF TGTGCCAGCTCCCGAGATACAGGGGTCTGGACAGATACGCAGTATTTT
TRBD2 17 TRBJ2-2 TRBV7-2 NA CASNQPREGGLTGELFF TGTGCCAGCAACCAGCCCCGGGAGGGGGGGCTCACCGGGGAGCTGTTTTTT
TRBD1 15 TRBJ2-1 TRBV7-2 NA CASSLGGQGAREQFF TGTGCCAGCAGCTTGGGGGGACAGGGGGCCCGGGAGCAGTTCTTC
TRBD1 15 TRBJ1-2 TRBV11-1 few CASSLHPGTGDGYTF TGTGCCAGCAGCTTACACCCCGGGACAGGGGACGGCTACACCTTC
TRBD2 14 TRBJ2-1 TRBV5-1 few CASTAGGGYNEQFF TGCGCCAGCACCGCTGGGGGGGGCTACAATGAGCAGTTCTTC
NA 16 TRBJ2-6 TRBV19 NA CASSHGQFSGANVLTF TGTGCCAGTAGTCATGGACAGTTCTCTGGGGCCAACGTCCTGACTTTC
NA 16 TRBJ2-2 TRBV7-8 once CASSAEDYANTGELFF TGTGCCAGCAGCGCAGAGGATTACGCGAACACCGGGGAGCTGTTTTTT
NA 17 TRBJ2-7 TRBV4-1 NA CASSQDSPGVNPREQYF TGCGCCAGCAGCCAAGATAGCCCGGGAGTGAATCCTCGCGAGCAGTACTTC
NA 15 TRBJ2-5 TRBV7-7 NA CASSLSPVGSETQYF TGTGCCAGCAGCCTGTCCCCTGTCGGGTCTGAGACCCAGTACTTC
NA 11 TRBJ2-7 TRBV11-2 NA CASSFTYEQYF TGTGCCAGCAGCTTCACCTACGAGCAGTACTTC
TRBD1 16 TRBJ1-6 TRBV5-8 NA CASTERTGGVNSPLHF TGTGCCAGCACCGAGAGGACAGGGGGCGTAAATTCACCCCTCCACTTT
TRBD2 14 TRBJ2-1 TRBV5-1 NA CASSLTGGSDEQFF TGCGCCAGCAGCCTGACGGGGGGTAGTGATGAGCAGTTCTTC
TRBD1 12 TRBJ1-4 TRBV5-6 NA CASSSGGPVLFF TGTGCCAGCAGCTCAGGGGGGCCGGTACTGTTTTTT
TRBD2 15 TRBJ2-5 TRBV5-6 NA CASSLAGGPGETQYF TGTGCCAGCAGCTTAGCGGGGGGGCCGGGAGAGACCCAGTACTTC
NA 15 TRBJ2-2 TRBV4-3 NA CASSQVGTDTGELFF TGCGCCAGCAGCCAAGTAGGGACTGATACCGGGGAGCTGTTTTTT
TRBD1 13 TRBJ2-3 TRBV5-1 NA CASSLTGADTQYF TGCGCCAGCAGCCTGACAGGGGCGGATACGCAGTATTTT
NA 16 TRBJ2-7 TRBV11-2 NA CASSLTASEVIYEQYF TGTGCCAGCAGCCTTACAGCTAGCGAGGTTATTTACGAGCAGTACTTC
NA 16 TRBJ1-5 TRBV19 few CASRSSDKNSNQPQHF TGTGCCAGTAGATCTTCGGACAAGAATAGCAATCAGCCCCAGCATTTT
NA 11 TRBJ2-5 TRBV7-3 NA CASSSGETQYF TGTGCCAGCAGCTCCGGGGAGACCCAGTACTTC
NA 14 TRBJ1-1 TRBV9 few CASSVGAMNTEAFF TGTGCCAGCAGCGTAGGAGCGATGAACACTGAAGCTTTCTTT
NA 12 TRBJ1-2 TRBV6-5 NA CASKAANYGYTF TGTGCCAGCAAGGCGGCCAACTATGGCTACACCTTC
NA 13 TRBJ1-2 TRBV29-1 NA CSVESQGKPGYTF TGCAGCGTTGAGTCGCAGGGGAAGCCTGGCTACACCTTC
NA 12 TRBJ1-2 TRBV30 NA CAWSKGVYGYTF TGTGCCTGGAGTAAGGGGGTGTATGGCTACACCTTC
TRBD1 15 TRBJ2-1 TRBV5-6 NA CASSLGQGAYNEQFF TGTGCCAGCAGCTTGGGACAGGGTGCCTACAATGAGCAGTTCTTC
NA 17 TRBJ2-6 TRBV7-3 few CASSDRPRISGANVLTF TGTGCCAGCTCCGACAGGCCCCGAATCTCTGGGGCCAACGTCCTGACTTTC
NA 18 TRBJ2-6 TRBV4-3 few CASSQASYYGAGANVLTF TGCGCCAGCAGCCAAGCCTCGTACTATGGAGCTGGGGCCAACGTCCTGACTTTC